One and the same sample provided the 15 T cell receptor beta chains below, sequenced in a study of blood T cell repertoires in COVID-19. Here immunoSEQ multiplex PCR was the method, and the copy in TCRdb shows in-frame clones only, minus some. The table has about 160,000 clones, roughly 82% seen once. The source material was peripheral blood. These receptors were collected from a woman in her forties with COVID-19, enrolled during active disease.

As DNA, the CDR3 is TGTGCCAGCAGCCAAGATCTGGGGACAGGAGGAGGGACCCAGTACTTC. Translating it yields CASSQDLGTGGGTQYF. The rearrangement joins TRBV4-2 to TRBJ2-5; 8 bases align to TRBD1. CDR3 size: 16 residues. With 0 bases clipped from V and 7 bases from J, the junction kept 10 bases outside the gene matches. CDR1 is LGHNA, CDR2 YNFKEQ, per germline.

The rearrangement joins TRBV2 to TRBJ2-2; 9 bases are shared with TRBD1. CDR3 length: 14 amino acids. Germline V gene lookup returns CDR1 SNHLY and CDR2 FYNNEI. The J segment lost 5 bases and the V segment lost 10 bases, leaving 8 bases of the junction unmatched. As DNA, the CDR3 is TGTGCCACCAGGGACAGGGAAGGTACCGGGGAGCTGTTTTTT. Translating it yields CATRDREGTGELFF.

The rearrangement joins TRBV19 to TRBJ1-1; D is unclear. V was shortened by 5 bases and J by 0 bases, with 13 bases between the two germline ends. CDR3 length: 15 residues. CDR1 is LNHDA, CDR2 SQIVND, per germline (reference sequence). The CDR3 region is CASSPGIELNTEAFF. The CDR3 DNA reads TGTGCCAGTAGTCCCGGGATTGAACTGAACACTGAAGCTTTCTTT.

The rearrangement links TRBV7-6 to TRBJ2-3, with TRBD2 matching 9 bases. The CDR3 contains 18 residues. V was clipped by 1 base and J by 2 bases; unmatched bases: 10. The V gene's germline CDR1 is SGHVS and CDR2 FNYEAQ. The DNA of the CDR3 is TGTGCCAGCAGCTTAGGCCCCCTGCGGGGGGGGGTCACAGATACGCAGTATTTT. Translated: CASSLGPLRGGVTDTQYF.

This sequence joins TRBV4-1 and TRBJ2-3, with D possibly matching TRBD2 (7 bases). The germline gives CDR1 MGHRA, CDR2 YSYEKL. V lost 0 bases and J 4 bases, leaving 11 bases between the germline ends. The CDR3 covers 15 residues. The CDR3 DNA reads as TGCGCCAGCAGCCAAGATAGGGGGGGCTCAGATACGCAGTATTTT. As protein: CASSQDRGGSDTQYF.

The rearrangement joins TRBV13 to TRBJ1-2, with 7 bases fitting TRBD1. V was clipped by 5 bases and J by 6 bases; unmatched bases: 15. Germline CDR1 is PRHDT and CDR2 is FYEKMQ (reference sequence). The CDR3 has 16 amino acids. This CDR3 reads CASSLRGPGRGDGYTF. The CDR3 DNA sequence: TGTGCCAGCAGCCTGCGGGGACCGGGCAGGGGGGATGGCTACACCTTC.

J is TRBJ2-7 and V is TRBV28; D unclear. V shed 2 bases and J shed 7 bases, with 12 bases lying between them. This CDR3 has 13 residues. Germline CDR1 MDHEN, CDR2 SYDVKM. Here the CDR3 reads CASSLNRVFEQYF. The DNA of the CDR3 is TGTGCCAGCAGTTTAAATCGGGTGTTTGAGCAGTACTTC.

The chain uses TRBV6-5 and TRBJ2-7; 8 nucleotides align to TRBD2. The CDR3 sequence is 15 residues long. J was trimmed by 1 base and V by 3 bases; bases with no gene match: 5. Germline V gives CDR1 MNHEY, CDR2 SVGAGI. CDR3 sequence reads: CASSYRREGSYEQYF. CDR3 in DNA: TGTGCCAGCAGTTATAGACGGGAGGGATCCTACGAGCAGTACTTC.

The genes are TRBV2 and TRBJ2-2; weak D call: TRBD1 (6 bases). The CDR3 runs to 15 residues. Trimming took 6 bases from V and 0 from J, leaving 11 bases between them. Germline CDR1 SNHLY, CDR2 FYNNEI. The CDR3 region has the DNA TGTGCCAGCAGCTGGACAGAGACGAACACCGGGGAGCTGTTTTTT. This codes for CASSWTETNTGELFF.

The V gene is TRBV11-3, the J gene TRBJ2-2; 8 bases are shared with TRBD1. The CDR3 length is 15 residues. With V trimmed by 4 bases and J by 10 bases, 11 bases remained unmatched. The germline V gene encodes CDR1 SGHNT and CDR2 YENEEA. The CDR3: CASSSSDRESAELFF. CDR3 nucleotide sequence: TGTGCCAGCAGCTCCTCGGACAGGGAGAGCGCGGAGCTGTTTTTT.

This chain uses TRBV4-1 with TRBJ2-3; 12 bases are shared with TRBD2. CDR1 is MGHRA and CDR2 is YSYEKL in the germline V gene. V dropped 5 bases and J dropped 0; count of bases not matched to a gene: 6. This CDR3 has 17 residues. The CDR3 DNA reads as TGCGCCAGCAGCTATAGCGGACTAGCGGGGAGCACAGATACGCAGTATTTT. Its translation: CASSYSGLAGSTDTQYF.

This chain connects TRBV2 to TRBJ1-6, with 8 bases identical to TRBD1. The CDR3 consists of 17 residues. Trimming took 6 bases from V and 5 from J; bases not matched to a gene: 12. From germline, CDR1 is SNHLY and CDR2 FYNNEI. The CDR3 DNA sequence: TGTGCCAGCAGACTAGACAGGGGCGGCATCAATAATTCACCCCTCCACTTT. This gives the protein CASRLDRGGINNSPLHF.

Only a few counts were recorded for this clone. The chain links TRBV5-1 to TRBJ2-1; weak D call: TRBD2 (6 bases). Trimming shortened V by 0 bases and J by 4 bases, and 14 bases separated the two germline ends. The CDR3 is 16 amino acids. The V gene's germline CDR1 is SGHRS and CDR2 YFSETQ. The CDR3 spells CASSLVASALYNEQFF. CDR3 nucleotide sequence: TGCGCCAGCAGCTTGGTGGCTAGCGCGCTTTACAATGAGCAGTTCTTC.

This clone has a single count. This chain connects TRBV6-5 to TRBJ1-6, with D possibly TRBD1 on 6 matching bases. This CDR3 is built from 11 residues. Germline CDR1 reads MNHEY; CDR2 reads SVGAGI. V was shortened by 10 bases and J by 10 bases, with 11 bases between the two germline ends. This CDR3 reads CATNRDSPLHF. CDR3 nucleotide sequence: TGTGCCACCAACAGGGACTCACCCCTCCACTTT.

This chain uses TRBV7-6 with TRBJ1-1, with D perhaps matching TRBD1 (6 bases). CDR1 is SGHVS, CDR2 FNYEAQ, per germline. The V end lost 3 bases, the J end lost 0 bases, and 17 bases lay between the germline ends. This CDR3 contains 17 residues. CDR3 bases: TGTGCCAGCAGCTTCCCCGACAGGTACCTGATGAACACTGAAGCTTTCTTT. Encoded protein: CASSFPDRYLMNTEAFF.